This entry features one TCR beta chain sequence. The repertoire was sequenced with immunoSEQ multiplex PCR; TCRdb's copy has only in-frame clones and lacks some. Seen here are more than 200,000 clones, approximately 80% observed once, and the top ten hold 27%. CDR1 and CDR2 from the germline V gene are SNHLY and FYNNEI. After removal of 4 bases from V and 2 bases from J, the junction contained 5 bases not matched to a gene. This CDR3 region has 15 residues. The data were obtained in a study of blood T cell repertoires in COVID-19. The chain has TRBV2 and TRBJ2-4; 7 nucleotides agree with TRBD1. The receptor's source is a man aged 40-49 years with acute or convalescent COVID-19. The sequenced material came from peripheral blood. CDR3 in DNA: TGTGCCAGCAGTGCCGAGACAGGGTCCAAAAACATTCAGTACTTC. Its protein product is CASSAETGSKNIQYF.